This TCR beta chain was sequenced during a study of shared clonotypes between healthy human individuals. Study-level background: CD4 naive cells filled three plates per donor, CD4 memory three, CD8 naive two and CD8 memory one.

Every one of the donors was a Caucasian adult that lived in Nashville, Tennessee. There are 18 residues in the CDR3. The junction had 17 bases not matched to a gene; V was cut back by 3 bases and J by 3 bases. In the study's own analysis: Quality scores were absent from the junction-only immunoSEQ sequences, so filtering differed. Profiled with immunoSEQ multiplex PCR; TCRdb holds only in-frame clones, not every one. Clone size and the V and J calls come from that table; the DNA yielded D and trimming. The sample has 2 million to 2.5 million clones; more than 80% are singletons. The source material was naive CD4+ T cells from PBMCs. This sample's subset: CD45RA+ positively selected. This receptor was taken from a man younger than 35 in good health. Some clones in this sample may be carry-over from other donors' samples. The chain has TRBV5-7 and TRBJ2-7; 8 nucleotides agree with TRBD1. TRBV5-7 is annotated as an ORF whose role is uncertain. The CDR3 DNA is TGTGCCAGCAGCTGCCTCAGACAGGGGTTTTCCCCCTACTACGAGCAGTACTTC. It codes for CASSCLRQGFSPYYEQYF.